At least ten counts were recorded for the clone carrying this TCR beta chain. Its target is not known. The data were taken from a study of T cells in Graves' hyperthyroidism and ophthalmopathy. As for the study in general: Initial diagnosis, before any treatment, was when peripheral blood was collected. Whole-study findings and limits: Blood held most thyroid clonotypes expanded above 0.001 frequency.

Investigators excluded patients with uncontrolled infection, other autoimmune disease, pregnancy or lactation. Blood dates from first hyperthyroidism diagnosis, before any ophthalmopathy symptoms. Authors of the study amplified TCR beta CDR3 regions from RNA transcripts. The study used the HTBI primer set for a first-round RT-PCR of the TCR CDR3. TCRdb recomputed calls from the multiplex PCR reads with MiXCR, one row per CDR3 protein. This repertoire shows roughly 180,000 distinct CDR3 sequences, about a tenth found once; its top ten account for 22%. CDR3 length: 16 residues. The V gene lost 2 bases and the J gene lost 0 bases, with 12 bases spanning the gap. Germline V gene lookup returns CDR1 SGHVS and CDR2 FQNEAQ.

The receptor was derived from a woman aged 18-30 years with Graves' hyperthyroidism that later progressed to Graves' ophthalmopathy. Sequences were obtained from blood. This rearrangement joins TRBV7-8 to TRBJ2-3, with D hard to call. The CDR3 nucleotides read TGTGCCAGCAGCTTATCCGCAGAGGCAAGCACAGATACGCAGTATTTT. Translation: CASSLSAEASTDTQYF.